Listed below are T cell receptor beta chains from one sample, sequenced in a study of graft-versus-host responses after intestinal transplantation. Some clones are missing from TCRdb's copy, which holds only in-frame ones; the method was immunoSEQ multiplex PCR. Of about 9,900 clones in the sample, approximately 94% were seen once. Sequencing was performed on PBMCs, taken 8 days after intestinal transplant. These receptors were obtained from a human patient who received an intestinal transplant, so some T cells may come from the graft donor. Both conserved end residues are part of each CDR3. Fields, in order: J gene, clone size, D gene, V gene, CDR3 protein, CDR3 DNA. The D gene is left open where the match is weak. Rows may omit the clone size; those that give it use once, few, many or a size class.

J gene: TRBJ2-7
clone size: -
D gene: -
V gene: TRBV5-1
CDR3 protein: CASSLTVNYEQYF
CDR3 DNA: TGCGCCAGCAGCTTGACGGTGAACTACGAGCAGTACTTC

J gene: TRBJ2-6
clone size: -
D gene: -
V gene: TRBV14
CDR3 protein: CASSTTGANVLTF
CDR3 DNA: TGTGCCAGCAGCACCACTGGGGCCAACGTCCTGACTTTC

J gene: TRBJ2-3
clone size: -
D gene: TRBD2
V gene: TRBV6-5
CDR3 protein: CASNRLAGTDTQYF
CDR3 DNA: TGTGCCAGCAATAGACTAGCGGGTACAGATACGCAGTATTTT

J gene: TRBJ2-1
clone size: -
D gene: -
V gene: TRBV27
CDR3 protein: CASTRGSSYNEQFF
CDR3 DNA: TGTGCCAGCACTAGAGGGAGCTCCTACAATGAGCAGTTCTTC

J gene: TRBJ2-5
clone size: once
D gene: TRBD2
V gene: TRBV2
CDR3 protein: CASSEWTRPQETQYF
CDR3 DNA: TGTGCCAGCAGTGAGTGGACTAGACCTCAAGAGACCCAGTACTTC

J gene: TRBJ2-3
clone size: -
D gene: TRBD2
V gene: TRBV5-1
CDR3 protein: CASSAGLTTDTQYF
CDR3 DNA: TGCGCCAGCAGCGCGGGACTAACCACAGATACGCAGTATTTT

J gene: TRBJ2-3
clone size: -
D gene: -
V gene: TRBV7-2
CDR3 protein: CASSILGDGSSTDTQYF
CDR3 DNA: TGTGCCAGCAGCATCCTAGGGGACGGATCTAGCACAGATACGCAGTATTTT

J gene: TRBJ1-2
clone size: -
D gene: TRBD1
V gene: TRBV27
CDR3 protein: CASSLIGTGGEEHGYTF
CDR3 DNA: TGTGCCAGCAGTTTAATAGGGACAGGGGGCGAAGAGCATGGCTACACCTTC

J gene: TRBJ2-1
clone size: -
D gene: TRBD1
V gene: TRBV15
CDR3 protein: CATSRDRDRGEQFF
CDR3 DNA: TGTGCCACCAGCAGAGATAGGGACAGGGGTGAGCAGTTCTTC

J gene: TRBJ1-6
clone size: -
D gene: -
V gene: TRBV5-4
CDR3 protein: CASSVVGAPLHF
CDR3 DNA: TGTGCCAGCAGCGTGGTGGGGGCACCCCTCCACTTT

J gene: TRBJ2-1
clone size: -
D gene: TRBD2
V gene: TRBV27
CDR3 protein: CASSLMTSGLGDEQFF
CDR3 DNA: TGTGCCAGCAGTTTGATGACTAGCGGGTTAGGTGATGAGCAGTTCTTC